A selection of T cell receptor beta chains follows, all from one sample in a study of cytomegalovirus exposure and HLA in healthy donors. TCRdb keeps only in-frame clones here, not all; method: immunoSEQ multiplex PCR. Recorded for this sample: 150,000 to 200,000 clones. Sequencing was carried out using PBMCs. These TCRs come from a woman aged 55-70 years in good health and CMV-seronegative. The CDR3 runs from the conserved cysteine through the conserved F or W. The D gene is left open where the match is weak.

d_call: TRBD1; j_call: TRBJ2-7; v_call: TRBV28; cdr3_nt: TGTGCCAGCAAGCAGGGGGCGGGCGAGCAGTACTTC; cdr3_aa: CASKQGAGEQYF
d_call: -; j_call: TRBJ1-4; v_call: TRBV6-5; cdr3_nt: TGTGCCAGCAGTTACCTAGGGCGGGCTTCGAATGAAAAACTGTTTTTT; cdr3_aa: CASSYLGRASNEKLFF
d_call: -; j_call: TRBJ2-7; v_call: TRBV5-8; cdr3_nt: TGTGCCAGCAGCTTGGACAACTACGAGCAGTACTTC; cdr3_aa: CASSLDNYEQYF
d_call: -; j_call: TRBJ2-5; v_call: TRBV5-1; cdr3_nt: TGCGCCAGCAGCGTCCAGGGATGGCAAGAGACCCAGTACTTC; cdr3_aa: CASSVQGWQETQYF
d_call: -; j_call: TRBJ2-3; v_call: TRBV11-2; cdr3_nt: TGTGCCAGCGAACAGGGATTCAGAGATACGCAGTATTTT; cdr3_aa: CASEQGFRDTQYF
d_call: TRBD1; j_call: TRBJ1-1; v_call: TRBV19; cdr3_nt: TGTGCCAGTAGTACCCCTACCGGGACAGCCAGAGGGAACACTGAAGCTTTCTTT; cdr3_aa: CASSTPTGTARGNTEAFF
d_call: -; j_call: TRBJ1-3; v_call: TRBV4-1; cdr3_nt: TGCGCCAGCAGCCGTGAACACAGGGATCGCGGAAACACCATATATTTT; cdr3_aa: CASSREHRDRGNTIYF
d_call: TRBD2; j_call: TRBJ2-7; v_call: TRBV9; cdr3_nt: TGTGCCAGCACCCCCGGAGAGGGACTAGCGGGGGCCTACGAGCAGTACTTC; cdr3_aa: CASTPGEGLAGAYEQYF
d_call: -; j_call: TRBJ1-5; v_call: TRBV5-4; cdr3_nt: TGTGCCAGCAGCTTTTGGGGCGCGGGCAATCAGCCCCAGCATTTT; cdr3_aa: CASSFWGAGNQPQHF
d_call: TRBD1; j_call: TRBJ1-1; v_call: TRBV29-1; cdr3_nt: TGCAGCGCGGGACAGAGGAACACTGAAGCTTTCTTT; cdr3_aa: CSAGQRNTEAFF
d_call: TRBD1; j_call: TRBJ1-6; v_call: TRBV14; cdr3_nt: TGTGCCAGCAGCCAGGACAGGTTTTATTCACCCCTCCACTTT; cdr3_aa: CASSQDRFYSPLHF
d_call: -; j_call: TRBJ1-5; v_call: TRBV6-5; cdr3_nt: TGTGCCAGCAGTCCCCCGGGACAAAGCAATCAGCCCCAGCATTTT; cdr3_aa: CASSPPGQSNQPQHF
d_call: TRBD1; j_call: TRBJ1-1; v_call: TRBV2; cdr3_nt: TGTGCCAGCAGTCAGGGACAGAGGACTGAAGCTTTCTTT; cdr3_aa: CASSQGQRTEAFF
d_call: TRBD1; j_call: TRBJ1-3; v_call: TRBV18; cdr3_nt: TGTGCCAGCTCACCAGCCGGGACAGCCTCTGGAAACACCATATATTTT; cdr3_aa: CASSPAGTASGNTIYF
d_call: TRBD1; j_call: TRBJ1-2; v_call: TRBV4-2; cdr3_nt: TGTGCCAGCAGTAGTCATAGACAGGGACAAAACTATGGCTACACCTTC; cdr3_aa: CASSSHRQGQNYGYTF
d_call: -; j_call: TRBJ2-1; v_call: TRBV11-2; cdr3_nt: TGTGCCAGCAGCCAAACCGGGACTGATGAGCAGTTCTTC; cdr3_aa: CASSQTGTDEQFF
d_call: -; j_call: TRBJ2-5; v_call: TRBV4-3; cdr3_nt: TGCGCCAGCAGCCCAAGGGGGGGCGGAAAAGAGACCCAGTACTTC; cdr3_aa: CASSPRGGGKETQYF
d_call: TRBD1; j_call: TRBJ1-2; v_call: TRBV27; cdr3_nt: TGTGCCAGCAGTTTTGGGGACAGGGGCCGCTATGGCTACACCTTC; cdr3_aa: CASSFGDRGRYGYTF